The sequence of this T cell receptor beta chain was determined in a study of control samples from healthy donors and cancer patients. The protocol was immunoSEQ multiplex PCR, while the TCRdb copy is restricted to in-frame clones and leaves out a portion. The sample shows some 150,000 clones, roughly 92% of them seen only once. Sequencing input: blood. The source of this sequence is a man in his forties or fifties in good health.

This CDR3 reads CASSATNLGTGGRDTEAFF. Written as DNA, the CDR3 is TGCGCCAGCAGCGCGACAAACCTCGGGACAGGGGGCAGGGACACTGAAGCTTTCTTT. V gene TRBV5-1 combines with J gene TRBJ1-1; 12 bases are a match to TRBD1. V shed 4 bases and J 3 bases; nucleotides not matched to a gene: 16. The CDR3 contains 19 residues. CDR1 is SGHRS, CDR2 YFSETQ, per germline.